The clone carrying this TCR beta chain was counted a few times. The sample originates from a study of blood T cell repertoires in COVID-19. The wider study: The samples span acute and convalescent COVID-19 from the United States, Italy and Spain.

The CDR3 spans 14 residues. Per the germline V gene, CDR1 is MNHEY and CDR2 is SVGAGI. Losses at the gene ends were 4 bases for V and 2 bases for J; bases not matched to a gene: 4. Here immunoSEQ multiplex PCR was the method, and the copy in TCRdb shows in-frame clones only, minus some. The repertoire holds 150,000 to 200,000 clones, about 86% seen once, with about 10% in the top ten. Sequencing was done on a sample of peripheral blood. The sequence derives from a woman aged 55 to 70 with COVID-19, enrolled during active disease. The J gene is TRBJ2-7, the V gene TRBV6-5; 8 bases agree with TRBD2. The CDR3 bases are TGTGCCAGCAGTTTACCGGGACTAGCCTACGAGCAGTACTTC. This sequence encodes CASSLPGLAYEQYF.